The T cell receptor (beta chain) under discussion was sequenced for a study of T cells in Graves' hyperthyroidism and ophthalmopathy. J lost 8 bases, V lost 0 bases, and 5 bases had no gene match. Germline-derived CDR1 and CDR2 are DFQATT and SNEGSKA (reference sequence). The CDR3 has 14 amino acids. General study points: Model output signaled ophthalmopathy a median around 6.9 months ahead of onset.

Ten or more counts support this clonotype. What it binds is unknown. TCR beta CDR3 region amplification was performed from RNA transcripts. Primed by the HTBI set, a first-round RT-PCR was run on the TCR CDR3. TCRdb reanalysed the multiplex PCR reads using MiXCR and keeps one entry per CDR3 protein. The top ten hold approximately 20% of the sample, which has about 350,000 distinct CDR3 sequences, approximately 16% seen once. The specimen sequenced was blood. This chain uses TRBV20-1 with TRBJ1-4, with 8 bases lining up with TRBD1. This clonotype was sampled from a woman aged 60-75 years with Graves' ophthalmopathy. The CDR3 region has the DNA TGCAGTGCTAGAGACAGGGGGCAAAAGGAAAAACTGTTTTTT. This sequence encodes CSARDRGQKEKLFF.